The present T cell receptor beta chain was sequenced within a study of graft-versus-host responses after intestinal transplantation (dated by TCRdb to about 2021). For the wider study: Multivisceral, liver-intestinal, or isolated intestinal transplants were received by the recipients. Every recipient was given anti-thymocyte globulin induction, followed by 2 to 3 years of maintenance tacrolimus and steroids. After intestinal transplantation, graft-versus-host and host-versus-graft alloreactive T cell clones were followed in the graft, circulation and bone marrow using bulk TCR-beta CDR3 sequencing. Alloreactive clones were identified by sequencing pre-transplant mixed lymphocyte reaction products and comparing them with unstimulated pre-transplant donor and recipient T cells. A cohort of about 26 intestinal transplant recipients, including one retransplant, was enrolled, and a few patients lacking pretransplant specimens were excluded. A peak of at least 4% donor T cells among recipient peripheral blood mononuclear cells was the definition used for donor T cell macrochimerism. Rather than going through the commercial service, samples from a few later patients were sequenced in-house on an Illumina MiSeq and processed with MiXCR.

The time point label, read with the paper, signifies: cells obtained before transplantation from donor or recipient. In mixed lymphocyte reactions, around 200,000 CFSE-labeled pre-transplant responders were plated with around 200,000 irradiated violet-dye-labeled stimulators and cultured for over five days. Proliferating CD3+CD4+CFSE-low and CD3+CD8+CFSE-low responder cells were FACS-sorted on a BD Influx sorter after the mixed lymphocyte reaction. The method behind the library was the immunoSEQ multiplex PCR assay. In most patients, genomic DNA was isolated using the Qiagen DNeasy Blood and Tissue Kit and sent frozen to Adaptive Biotechnologies for TCR sequencing. Adaptive Biotechnologies carried out high-throughput TCR-beta CDR3 sequencing of genomic DNA for most patients. As for the authors' bioinformatics: Adaptive's ImmunoSEQ software supplied the TCR sequencing data for around 19 patients, while MiXCR and VDJtools were used to process a few other patients. To correct CD4 versus CD8 sorting errors, sequences present in both subsets at a frequency ratio below 5:1 were removed. CDR3 nucleotide sequences shared by donor and recipient were removed because the origin of these sequences could not be assigned. At least 2-fold expansion over unstimulated cells and a minimum CFSE-low frequency of 0.002% (template counts) or 0.001% (read counts) were required for clones to be classified as alloreactive. Clones were considered mappable if detected in sequenced pre-transplant spleen, lymph node, or MLR CFSE-low populations of the donor or recipient. Cumulative frequency of alloreactive clones was calculated as a percentage of all sequences weighted by copy number. Drawn from immuneACCESS, this table holds only the in-frame rearrangements with V and J called that TCRdb kept. Clones are partly lost; checked studies trace under half to an unresolved V gene and leave the rest unexplained. D and trimming were read from the DNA, whereas the V and J calls and clone size are those reported in that table. The sample profile shows fewer than 9,500 clones; roughly a third of them were found once. Of the sample, about 3% falls within the top ten clones.

Note on this clone: The input lacks base qualities; no much larger clone sits a single base away.

What the work shows at the level of the full study, not this receptor alone: Early after transplant, peak levels of circulating GvH clones were associated with declines in HvG clones. GvH clones were detected in recipient bone marrow, and some appeared earlier in ileal mucosa or blood, consistent with an intestinal mucosal origin. Conclusions were limited by the relatively low number and heterogeneity of intestinal transplant patients. In patients with donor T cell macrochimerism, the allografts had high GvH to HvG T cell clonal ratios.

The sample here was alloreactive CD8+ T cells from a mixed lymphocyte reaction culture, taken before transplantation. The cell subset or site label, read with the paper, signifies: CFSE-low proliferating T cells sorted from approximately 6-day pre-transplant mixed lymphocyte reaction (GvH or HvG direction). The clonotype was recovered from a human patient who was an organ donor for intestinal transplantation.

The CDR3 corresponds to CASSLSPGGGEQYF. The nucleotides read TGTGCCAGCAGTTTGTCGCCGGGGGGCGGCGAGCAGTACTTC. The sequence is built from TRBV28 and TRBJ2-7; TRBD2 is perhaps the D gene, given 7 matching bases. Via the germline V gene, CDR1 is MDHEN and CDR2 SYDVKM. The CDR3 starts with the cysteine, ends with the phenylalanine, and has 14 residues. Only the CDR3 region is kept as DNA, spanning 42 bases read in frame from base 1. V sheds 3 bases and J sheds 6 bases, leaving 15 bases between their ends.